These 31 T cell receptor beta chains came from one sample sequenced in a study of T cells after yellow fever vaccination. MiXCR, run by TCRdb on the 5' RACE reads, gives a single entry per CDR3 protein. Of over 100,000 distinct CDR3 sequences in the sample, 7.5% to 9.5% were seen once. The sample consisted of CD8+ T cells sorted from PBMCs, taken 45 days after the yellow fever booster vaccination. All receptors derive from a man younger than 45 who received the YFV17D yellow fever vaccine.

This clonotype was detected only a few times. The CDR3 protein is CASSHRGNSGRAYEQYF. The DNA of the CDR3 is TGTGCCAGCAGCCACCGGGGGAATAGCGGGCGAGCCTACGAGCAGTACTTC. This rearrangement joins TRBV27 to TRBJ2-7; TRBD2 aligns across 7 bases. This CDR3 spans 17 amino acids. Germline loops: CDR1 MNHEY, CDR2 SMNVEV (reference sequence). J was trimmed by 2 bases and V by 6 bases; bases with no gene match: 16.

This clonotype was picked up many times. The CDR3 loop is CASKPTAQDSYEQYF. The CDR3 bases are TGTGCCAGCAAACCGACTGCGCAGGACTCCTACGAGCAGTACTTC. The chain carries TRBV28 and TRBJ2-7, with D unresolved. Between the trimmed V and J ends, which lost 7 bases and 0 bases, there was a span of 16 bases. The CDR3 extends over 15 amino acids. Germline lookup yields CDR1 MDHEN and CDR2 SYDVKM.

This clonotype was found a few times. The V gene is TRBV4-1, the J gene TRBJ2-7; maybe TRBD1 (5 bases). Germline CDR1 reads MGHRA; CDR2 reads YSYEKL. V lost 0 bases to trimming and J lost 1 base, with 10 bases between them. The CDR3 is 15 residues long. The CDR3, as DNA: TGCGCCAGCAGCCAAGAGGGCCAGGGTTCCTACGAGCAGTACTTC. Protein sequence: CASSQEGQGSYEQYF.

This clonotype was recorded at least ten times. The chain has TRBV4-2 and TRBJ2-5; no definite D call. The V gene lost 0 bases and the J gene lost 5 bases, with 10 bases spanning the gap. CDR1 LGHNA and CDR2 YNFKEQ come from the germline V gene. The CDR3 spans 14 residues. CDR3 loop: CASSQENEEETQYF. The CDR3 nucleotides read TGTGCCAGCAGCCAAGAGAACGAGGAGGAGACCCAGTACTTC.

This clonotype was seen many times. The V gene is TRBV5-1, the J gene TRBJ1-4; D may be TRBD1 (5 bases). V lost 4 bases to trimming and J lost 0 bases, with 10 bases between them. Germline V lookup: CDR1 SGHRS, CDR2 YFSETQ. The CDR3 spans 15 residues. The chain's CDR3 is CASSAGGATNEKLFF. The CDR3 coding sequence is TGCGCCAGCAGCGCTGGAGGGGCAACTAATGAAAAACTGTTTTTT.

In nucleotides, the CDR3 is TGTGCCAGCAGCCCCCCCTCGACAGGGAGCTACGAGCAGTACTTC. Protein sequence: CASSPPSTGSYEQYF. The V call is TRBV9, the J call TRBJ2-7; 7 bases map to TRBD1. Trimming took 4 bases from V and 3 from J; bases not matched to a gene: 10. The CDR3 totals 15 residues. Germline loops: CDR1 SGDLS, CDR2 YYNGEE.

This clonotype was seen ten or more times. V usage is TRBV27 and J usage is TRBJ1-5, with D possibly TRBD1 on 6 matching bases. The length of the CDR3 is 18 residues. With 3 bases removed from V and 0 bases from J, the gap between germline ends came to 18 bases. CDR1 and CDR2 (germline): MNHEY, SMNVEV (reference sequence). The CDR3 loop reads CASSFEQGGERSNQPQHF. CDR3 coding DNA: TGTGCCAGCAGTTTCGAACAAGGGGGAGAACGTAGCAATCAGCCCCAGCATTTT.

The V and J genes are TRBV19 and TRBJ2-1; no firm D call. This CDR3 contains 12 residues. Trimming cost V 4 bases and J 2 bases, with 3 bases left between them. CDR1 and CDR2 from the germline V gene are LNHDA and SQIVND (reference sequence). The CDR3 DNA reads TGTGCCAGTAGTACCACCTACAATGAGCAGTTCTTC. It is translated as CASSTTYNEQFF. The whole variable domain, remainder taken from reference TRBV19 and TRBJ2-1, is DGGITQSPKYLFRKEGQNVTLSCEQNLNHDAMYWYRQDPGQGLRLIYYSQIVNDFQKGDIAEGYSVSREKKESFPLTVTSAQKNPTAFYLCASSTTYNEQFFGPGTRLTVL.

This clonotype was counted at least ten times. J is TRBJ2-7 and V is TRBV12-3 or TRBV12-4; TRBD1 aligns across 7 bases. V was clipped by 6 bases and J by 2 bases; unmatched bases: 4. This CDR3 contains 13 residues. The CDR3 DNA follows: TGTGCCAGCAGCCTGACAGGGCCCTACGAGCAGTACTTC. This gives the protein CASSLTGPYEQYF.

This clonotype was seen repeatedly, ten times or more. This chain links TRBV2 with TRBJ2-1, with D uncertain. From germline, CDR1 is SNHLY and CDR2 FYNNEI. V gave up 2 bases and J gave up 8 bases, with 4 bases separating them. The CDR3 loop spans 11 amino acids. This chain's CDR3 is CASSESDEQFF. CDR3 sequence (DNA): TGTGCCAGCAGTGAATCGGATGAGCAGTTCTTC.

The genes are TRBV30 and TRBJ1-1, with 9 bases aligning to TRBD1. Trimming removed 3 bases from V and 2 bases from J; junction bases left unmatched: 7. This CDR3 contains 15 residues. Germline lookup yields CDR1 GTSNPN and CDR2 SVGIG (reference sequence). The CDR3 coding sequence is TGTGCCTGGAGCTCCGCGGACAGGGGAAACACTGAAGCTTTCTTT. Translating gives CAWSSADRGNTEAFF.

This clonotype was counted at least ten times. The rearrangement links TRBV20-1 to TRBJ1-5; D is undetermined. V was trimmed by 0 bases and J by 7 bases, leaving 13 bases between them. CDR1 DFQATT and CDR2 SNEGSKA come from the germline V gene (reference sequence). This CDR3 spans 14 amino acids. This CDR3 reads CSARDVSSPQPQHF. In DNA, the CDR3 is TGCAGTGCTAGAGATGTAAGCAGTCCCCAGCCCCAGCATTTT.

In its sample, this clonotype was seen many times. The chain joins TRBV12-3 or TRBV12-4 to TRBJ2-7; D is uncertain. V dropped 1 base and J dropped 1 base, with 8 bases sitting between them. There are 14 residues in the CDR3. DNA of the CDR3: TGTGCCAGCAGTTTAGAGGGCAGATCCTACGAGCAGTACTTC. Translation gives CASSLEGRSYEQYF.

This clonotype appeared many times. The V and J genes are TRBV10-3 and TRBJ2-3; no reliable D call. The CDR3 is 11 residues long. Germline assignment: CDR1 ENHRY and CDR2 SYGVKD. V lost 4 bases and J lost 5, with 4 bases in between. The CDR3 here is CAISGEDTQYF. In DNA form, the CDR3 reads TGTGCCATCAGTGGGGAAGATACGCAGTATTTT.

This clonotype was counted many times. The chain is built from TRBV15 and TRBJ2-5, with 9 positions matching TRBD2. The germline V gene has CDR1 LNHNV and CDR2 YYDKDF (reference sequence). Germline trimming cut 1 base from V and 2 bases from J; bases unmatched to any gene: 8. The CDR3 is made up of 17 amino acids. The CDR3 reads CATSRGAVLAGQETQYF. CDR3 in DNA: TGTGCCACCAGCAGAGGAGCGGTTCTAGCGGGGCAAGAGACCCAGTACTTC.

About this clonotype: A much larger clone differs from this one at a single base, so this may be a read error. The chain couples TRBV4-2 to TRBJ2-7; D uncertain. The CDR3 sequence is 13 residues long. The germline gives CDR1 LGHNA, CDR2 YNFKEQ. The CDR3 spells CARSQVLGNEQYF. The CDR3 DNA follows: TGTGCCAGGAGCCAAGTGTTGGGGAACGAGCAGTACTTC.

In the case of this clonotype: A read error may produce the germline difference seen at one junction end. The chain is built from TRBV16 and TRBJ2-7; D is undetermined. CDR1 and CDR2 (germline): KGHSY, FQNENV. The CDR3 extends over 12 amino acids. The CDR3 region has the DNA TGTGGCAGCTATTTCCGGATGGACGAGCAGTACTTC. It is translated as CGSYFRMDEQYF.

In its sample, this clonotype was seen many times. This chain connects TRBV3-1 to TRBJ2-3; the D gene is possibly TRBD2 (6 bases). Trimming stripped 0 bases from V and 3 bases from J, with 16 bases between. From germline, CDR1 is LGHDT and CDR2 YNNKEL (reference sequence). CDR3 length equals 17 residues. Here the CDR3 reads CASSQDLHGSGTDTQYF. CDR3 nucleotide sequence: TGTGCCAGCAGCCAAGACCTCCACGGGAGTGGTACAGATACGCAGTATTTT.

This clonotype was picked up many times. V gene TRBV6-4 combines with J gene TRBJ1-1, with unresolved D. CDR3 length: 11 residues. Trimming took 10 bases from V and 10 from J, leaving 16 bases between them. Germline loops: CDR1 MRHNA, CDR2 SNTAGT. CDR3 nucleotides: TGTGCCAATACAGCGGCGATCGTAGCTTTCTTT. This sequence encodes CANTAAIVAFF.

This clonotype was recorded at least ten times. This chain joins TRBV28 and TRBJ2-7; 9 bases match TRBD1. This CDR3 is 15 amino acids long. The V segment lost 6 bases and the J segment 0 bases; nucleotides outside the gene matches: 6. In germline, CDR1 is MDHEN, CDR2 SYDVKM. CDR3 DNA: TGTGCCAGCAGATGGGACAGGGCCAGCTCCTACGAGCAGTACTTC. It translates to CASRWDRASSYEQYF.

This clonotype has ten or more counts. DNA for the CDR3: TGTGCCAGCAGCGACCAGAACTACGAGCAGTACTTC. It encodes CASSDQNYEQYF. This chain connects TRBV6-2 or TRBV6-3 to TRBJ2-7, with unresolved D. Germline V lookup: CDR1 MNHEY, CDR2 SVGEGT. The CDR3 runs to 12 residues. The V end lost 6 bases, the J end lost 3 bases, and 9 bases lay between the germline ends.

This clonotype was seen ten or more times. The chain joins TRBV6-5 to TRBJ2-7; 7 positions match TRBD1. Germline V CDR1 and CDR2: MNHEY, SVGAGI. The CDR3 has 12 residues. With 4 bases clipped from V and 9 bases from J, the junction kept 6 bases outside the gene matches. For the CDR3, the DNA is TGTGCCAGCAGTTCGGGACAGAGGGCGCAGTACTTC. Amino acid sequence: CASSSGQRAQYF.

This clonotype was detected ten times or more. The rearrangement joins TRBV27 to TRBJ1-2; weak D call: TRBD1 (6 bases). CDR1 and CDR2 from the germline V gene are MNHEY and SMNVEV (reference sequence). The germline V and J ends were trimmed by 5 bases and 1 base, with 8 bases remaining between them. The CDR3 is 13 residues long. The CDR3 protein is CASSRDNNYGYTF. DNA for the CDR3: TGTGCCAGCAGTAGGGACAATAACTATGGCTACACCTTC.

The table lists this clonotype with many counts. The genes are TRBV7-8 and TRBJ2-3; D perhaps matches TRBD2 (6 bases). V lost 4 bases, J lost 0 bases, and 11 bases lay in between. This CDR3 has 15 amino acids. Germline V gene sequence: CDR1 SGHVS, CDR2 FQNEAQ. Written as DNA, the CDR3 is TGTGCCAGCAGCTCCGAGCGGGCTAGCACAGATACGCAGTATTTT. Amino acids: CASSSERASTDTQYF. Full variable domain (rest looked up from reference TRBV7-8 and TRBJ2-3): GAGVSQSPRYKVAKRGQDVALRCDPISGHVSLFWYQQALGQGPEFLTYFQNEAQLDKSGLPSDRFFAERPEGSVSTLKIQRTQQEDSAVYLCASSSERASTDTQYFGPGTRLTVL.

This clonotype was picked up many times. V usage is TRBV10-3 and J usage is TRBJ2-1; 9 nucleotides agree with TRBD1. Germline assignment: CDR1 ENHRY and CDR2 SYGVKD. With V trimmed by 7 bases and J by 7 bases, 8 bases remained unmatched. The CDR3 contains 14 residues. CDR3 bases: TGTGCCATCAACATGGACAGGGGAGCAAATGAGCAGTTCTTC. This translates into CAINMDRGANEQFF.

This clonotype was detected ten times or more. The chain combines TRBV6-2 or TRBV6-3 with TRBJ2-1; D remains ambiguous. Trimming took 6 bases from V and 5 from J, leaving 17 bases between them. Germline V gene sequence: CDR1 MNHEY, CDR2 SVGEGT. The CDR3 is made up of 15 amino acids. CDR3 residues: CASSPLNGFNNEQFF. The CDR3 coding sequence is TGTGCCAGCAGCCCACTCAACGGATTCAACAATGAGCAGTTCTTC.

The table lists this clonotype with many counts. J is TRBJ1-6 and V is TRBV7-2; D may be TRBD1 (5 bases). Germline CDR1 SGHTA, CDR2 FQGNSA. The CDR3 runs 15 residues. V lost 3 bases and J lost 10, with 16 bases in between. The CDR3 is CASSFGGTIISPLHF. The DNA for the CDR3 is TGTGCCAGCAGCTTTGGCGGGACTATAATATCACCCCTCCACTTT.

This clonotype appeared many times. The chain uses TRBV28 and TRBJ2-5, with D possibly TRBD2 on 6 matching bases. The germline gives CDR1 MDHEN, CDR2 SYDVKM. The CDR3 runs to 14 residues. V was trimmed by 8 bases and J by 5 bases, leaving 18 bases between them. CDR3 coding DNA: TGTGCCAGCGGATCTACCGGGAGCGGGGAGACCCAGTACTTC. Residues: CASGSTGSGETQYF.

This clonotype was observed at least ten times. The V gene is TRBV29-1, the J gene TRBJ2-5; maybe TRBD2 (6 bases). Germline CDR1 is SQVTM and CDR2 is ANQGSEA. With 1 base removed from V and 5 bases from J, the gap between germline ends came to 17 bases. The CDR3 is 15 residues long. The chain's CDR3 is CSVEGLSRDWETQYF. The CDR3 DNA reads TGCAGCGTTGAAGGGTTAAGCAGGGACTGGGAGACCCAGTACTTC. The full variable domain, in which reference TRBV29-1 and TRBJ2-5 provide the parts outside the CDR3, is SAVISQKPSRDICQRGTSLTIQCQVDSQVTMMFWYRQQPGQSLTLIATANQGSEATYESGFVIDKFPISRPNLTFSTLTVSNMSPEDSSIYLCSVEGLSRDWETQYFGPGTRLLVL.

Many counts were recorded for this clonotype. The chain carries TRBV13 and TRBJ2-6, with 8 bases identical to TRBD1. CDR1 is PRHDT and CDR2 is FYEKMQ in the germline V gene (reference sequence). The CDR3 spans 18 residues. Trimming at V came to 0 bases and at J to 0 bases, leaving 4 bases not matched to a gene. The DNA of the CDR3 is TGTGCCAGCAGCTTAGGAACAGGGGGAGACTCTGGGGCCAACGTCCTGACTTTC. Protein: CASSLGTGGDSGANVLTF.

The CDR3 here is CASSPDRANNEQFF. CDR3 coding DNA: TGTGCCAGCAGCCCGGACAGGGCCAACAATGAGCAGTTCTTC. The chain uses TRBV7-2 and TRBJ2-1; TRBD1 matches 8 bases. CDR3 length equals 14 residues. Germline CDR1 and CDR2: SGHTA and FQGNSA. V dropped 5 bases and J dropped 5; count of bases not matched to a gene: 5.